The sequence of this TCR beta chain was determined in a study of shared clonotypes between healthy human individuals. Splitting the CD4+ cells yielded a CD45RA+ naive subset and a CD45RA-negative memory subset. About this clone itself: Its antigen is currently unknown.

Study-wide findings and caveats: Memory subsets generally showed smaller estimated richness than naive subsets did.

Some clones are missing from TCRdb's copy, which holds only in-frame ones; the method was immunoSEQ multiplex PCR. The profile shows fewer than 3 million clones, around 92% of them singletons. Per germline, CDR1 SNHLY and CDR2 FYNNEI. Trimming took 4 bases from V and 4 from J; bases not matched to a gene: 4. This CDR3 comprises 14 residues. The TCR originated in a man aged 18 to 29 in good health. Some clones in this sample may be carry-over from other donors' samples. The sequencing input was naive CD4+ T cells from PBMCs. Indicated subset: CD45RA+ positively selected. J is TRBJ2-7 and V is TRBV2; TRBD1 matches 10 bases. In DNA form, the CDR3 reads TGTGCCAGCAGTGGACAGGGACAGGGGTACGAGCAGTACTTC. It is translated as CASSGQGQGYEQYF.